This TCR beta chain was retrieved from a study of blood T cell repertoires in COVID-19. As for the study in general: Samples came from the United States, Italy and Spain, spanning acute and convalescent COVID-19. PBMCs, B-cell-depleted T cells, or T cells provided the cDNA or gDNA that made up the material.

The CDR3 consists of 13 residues. V lost 3 bases and J lost 5, with 11 bases in between. Germline values: CDR1 SGDLS, CDR2 YYNGEE. Methods used by the authors: Estimation of nucleated cell counts was performed using reference gene primer amplification. Assay: immunoSEQ multiplex PCR; the TCRdb copy retains only in-frame clones and omits some. V and J calls and clone size follow that table, whereas D and trimming were derived from the DNA. The sample carries around 100,000 clones, about four fifths recorded once. The chain joins TRBV9 to TRBJ1-2; D is uncertain. This clonotype was sampled from a man between 65 and 85 years old with active or convalescent COVID-19. The sequenced sample was peripheral blood. Written as DNA, the CDR3 is TGTGCCAGCAGCGCCGCCTACGGGTATGGCTACACCTTC. The encoded protein is CASSAAYGYGYTF.